This T cell receptor (beta chain) originates from a study of T-cell reconstitution after alpha-beta-depleted transplantation in children (dated by TCRdb to 2016 to 2017). Concerning the study at large: Using TCR repertoire profiling, the study followed T-cell immune reconstitution in a quantitative way in children after TCRalphabeta/CD19-depleted allogeneic hematopoietic cell transplantation. What the study reported, not specific to this receptor: The apparently early alphabetaT-cell count recovery about two months after transplant was reportedly dependent on only several hundred rapidly expanded clones derived from non-depleted graft cells. In some patients, high TCRbeta diversity at day 60 was attributed to recipient T cells and intrathymic progenitors that had survived conditioning. Over subsequent months, a decline in hyperexpanded clone frequencies was noted, and after one year, T-cell counts and TCRbeta diversity were mostly ascribed to newly produced T cells.

Explained via the paper, the treatment or condition label denotes: allogeneic hematopoietic cell transplantation with graft depleted of TCRalphabeta T cells and CD19 B cells. The transplant recipients were children given TCRalphabeta/CD19-depleted allogeneic hematopoietic cell grafts. The library was obtained by PCR. The instrument was an Illumina HiSeq 2500. TCR library preparation used molecular barcoding, with unique molecular identifiers applied to normalize quantification of the TCRbeta repertoire. TCRdb's own reprocessing of the public reads used fastp at Q25 and MiXCR and kept productive beta chains. Entries are consolidated by CDR3 protein sequence, retaining the most common genes and DNA. Within this sample are about 260,000 distinct CDR3 sequences, with approximately 8% of them counted one time only. Approximately 6% of the sample lies in the top ten. CDR1 and CDR2, looked up from the germline V gene, are SGHAT and FQNNGV. The CDR3 holds 14 amino acids from the cysteine to the phenylalanine. The read is trimmed to its CDR3 DNA, 42 bases read in frame from base 1. Here V drops 5 bases and J drops 5 bases, and the junction holds 8 bases not matched to any gene.

This clonotype was recorded at least ten times. The antigen it recognizes is unknown. Nothing much larger sits one base from this clone, and base qualities are not available. The chain is assembled from TRBV11-2 and TRBJ2-5; TRBD2 agrees with 7 junctional bases. The specimen was PBMCs, mostly from graft donor cells, collected 180 days after TCRalphabeta/CD19-depleted stem cell transplant. The clonotype originates from a male patient aged 10-17 years who had a stem cell transplant for acute lymphoblastic leukemia, so the T cells may come from the graft donor. The CDR3 reads as follows: CASSRTSVQETQYF. In nucleotides, the sequence is TGTGCCAGCAGCCGAACTAGCGTGCAGGAGACCCAGTACTTC.